The rows below give T cell receptor beta chains drawn from one sample of a study of T-cell reconstitution after alpha-beta-depleted transplantation in children. TCRdb re-called the PCR reads through MiXCR, storing one row per CDR3 protein. The table shows some 300,000 distinct CDR3 sequences, with about a tenth occurring only once. The material was PBMCs, obtained before TCRalphabeta/CD19-depleted stem cell transplant. The receptors here all came from a boy in the first two years of life with acute myeloid leukemia, due to receive a stem cell transplant. The CDR3 runs from the conserved cysteine through the conserved F or W. A D gene is named only where the DNA matches it firmly. Rows give clone size only sometimes, using once, few, many, or a class for an expanded clone.

v_gene	j_gene	d_gene	abundance	CDR3nt	CDR3aa
TRBV12-3/TRBV12-4	TRBJ1-3	-	many	TGTGCCAGCAGTTTACGGGGCCCCTCTGGAAACACCATATATTTT	CASSLRGPSGNTIYF
TRBV7-6	TRBJ2-5	TRBD1	few	TGTGCCAGCAGCTTAGCGCTGTCATGGACAGGGCGAGAGACCCAGTACTTC	CASSLALSWTGRETQYF
TRBV27	TRBJ2-5	TRBD2	-	TGTGCCAGCAGGATCATAGCGGGAGAGTTAGAGACCCAGTACTTC	CASRIIAGELETQYF
TRBV5-1	TRBJ1-4	TRBD1	many	TGCGCCAGCAGCGACAGGGTGGAAGAAAAACTGTTTTTT	CASSDRVEEKLFF
TRBV29-1	TRBJ2-3	TRBD2	many	TGCAGCGTTGAAGATTGGGTAGCGGGAGGGGCAACAGATACGCAGTATTTT	CSVEDWVAGGATDTQYF
TRBV5-1	TRBJ2-7	-	many	TGCGCCAGCAGCTTGGGGGACAACAGGAAAGGGAGGGAAGAGCAGTACTTC	CASSLGDNRKGREEQYF
TRBV11-1	TRBJ2-1	TRBD2	many	TGTGCCACCCGGCTAGCGGCCTACAATGAGCAGTTCTTC	CATRLAAYNEQFF
TRBV18	TRBJ2-6	-	-	TGTGCCAGCTCACCCCGAACCTTTGACAGTTCTGGGGCCAACGTCCTGACTTTC	CASSPRTFDSSGANVLTF
TRBV7-3	TRBJ2-1	-	-	TGTGCCAGCAGCTACGGGGCTAATGAGCAGTTCTTC	CASSYGANEQFF
TRBV6-2/TRBV6-3	TRBJ2-3	-	many	TGTGCCAGCAGTTACCGGCTTACAGATACGCAGTATTTT	CASSYRLTDTQYF
TRBV28	TRBJ2-5	-	-	TGTGCCAGCTTTCAGGCCAGCTCCCTCCAAGAGACCCAGTACTTC	CASFQASSLQETQYF
TRBV10-3	TRBJ2-1	TRBD1	-	TGTGCCATCAGGCCCGGGACAGGGGGCAATGAGCAGTTCTTC	CAIRPGTGGNEQFF
TRBV7-9	TRBJ1-1	TRBD1	many	TGTGCCAGCAGGGGACAGGGACCCACTGAAGCTTTCTTT	CASRGQGPTEAFF
TRBV5-1	TRBJ2-7	TRBD1	many	TGCGCCAGCAGAGCCCCCTCGGGACAGGACTACTACGAGCAGTACTTC	CASRAPSGQDYYEQYF
TRBV9	TRBJ1-1	TRBD1	many	TGTGCCAGCAGCGTAGGGACAGGGGCGCGGGGGAACACTGAAGCTTTCTTT	CASSVGTGARGNTEAFF
TRBV7-9	TRBJ2-7	-	many	TGTGCCAGCAGCTTAATGGACGGCTACGAGCAGTACTTC	CASSLMDGYEQYF
TRBV6-1	TRBJ2-1	-	-	TGTGCCAGCAAAAGGACAGTTGGGGGGTACAATGAGCAGTTCTTC	CASKRTVGGYNEQFF
TRBV28	TRBJ1-2	-	many	TGTGCCAGCAGTTTAAGAGGGGAGGGGCAGAAAGGCTACACCTTC	CASSLRGEGQKGYTF
TRBV6-1	TRBJ1-2	TRBD1	many	TGTGCCAGCAGGGACAGATTCGCAGGGGGCTATGGCTACACCTTC	CASRDRFAGGYGYTF
TRBV11-2	TRBJ1-1	TRBD1	many	TGTGCCAGCAGCTTAGAAGGGGGCTGGACTGAAGCTTTCTTT	CASSLEGGWTEAFF
TRBV7-9	TRBJ2-7	-	-	TGTGCCAGCAGCTTTGATCATGGACGTACTTCCTACGAGCAGTACTTC	CASSFDHGRTSYEQYF
TRBV7-9	TRBJ1-2	-	-	TGTGCCAGCAGCTCAGCGGGTTATGGCTACACCTTC	CASSSAGYGYTF
TRBV5-1	TRBJ2-5	-	-	TGCGCCAGCAGCTTGGGGGGGGGACAGGAAGAGACCCAGTACTTC	CASSLGGGQEETQYF
TRBV30	TRBJ2-3	-	few	TGTGCCTGGAGCGGTTTGACTAGCACAGATACGCAGTATTTT	CAWSGLTSTDTQYF
TRBV7-2	TRBJ2-3	-	many	TGTGCCAGCACCTCAGGGGGGATGGCAGATACGCAGTATTTT	CASTSGGMADTQYF
TRBV6-1	TRBJ2-7	TRBD1	many	TGTGCCAGCAGTCCTGGACAGGGGTCTTCCTACGAGCAGTACTTC	CASSPGQGSSYEQYF
TRBV7-2	TRBJ1-2	-	few	TGTGCCAGCAGCTCCTACGGGGAGCTCTATGGCTACACCTTC	CASSSYGELYGYTF
TRBV7-9	TRBJ2-7	-	few	TGTGCCAGCAGCCCGCCAGGGGTGAGGGGAGAGGTTTACGAGCAGTACTTC	CASSPPGVRGEVYEQYF
TRBV3-1	TRBJ2-7	-	few	TGTGCCAGCAGCCAAGATTCAGGGTACTACTACGAGCAGTACTTC	CASSQDSGYYYEQYF
TRBV5-5	TRBJ2-2	TRBD1	many	TGTGCCAGCAGCTACCGATTTCTGGACAGGCCGGAGACCGGGGAGCTGTTTTTT	CASSYRFLDRPETGELFF
TRBV2	TRBJ2-4	-	-	TGTGCCAGCAGAGTAACAGGGATAGCCAAAAACATTCAGTACTTC	CASRVTGIAKNIQYF
TRBV6-2/TRBV6-3	TRBJ2-2	TRBD2	many	TGTGCCAGCAGTTACTCTAGCGGGAGGTCGAACACCGGGGAGCTGTTTTTT	CASSYSSGRSNTGELFF
TRBV5-1	TRBJ2-5	-	many	TGCGCCAGCAGCTTCGGGAACAGGGAAGAGACCCAGTACTTC	CASSFGNREETQYF
TRBV5-6	TRBJ2-2	-	many	TGTGCCAGCAGCGTGACGTCCTTTAACACCGGGGAGCTGTTTTTT	CASSVTSFNTGELFF
TRBV29-1	TRBJ2-1	TRBD2	few	TGCAGCGTTGAAGCATATCGACTAGCGGGGGACAATGAGCAGTTCTTC	CSVEAYRLAGDNEQFF
TRBV2	TRBJ1-2	TRBD1	few	TGTGCCAGCTGGACAGGGGGCGACTATGGCTACACCTTC	CASWTGGDYGYTF
TRBV9	TRBJ2-3	TRBD2	-	TGTGCCAGCAGCGTCGGGACTAGCGGGGGGTGGGATGCAGATGATACGCAGTATTTT	CASSVGTSGGWDADDTQYF
TRBV7-9	TRBJ2-7	-	many	TGTGCCAGCAGCAGAGTCCCCTACGAGCAGTACTTC	CASSRVPYEQYF
TRBV5-1	TRBJ2-5	-	many	TGCGCCAGCAGAGGCACTCAAGAGACCCAGTACTTC	CASRGTQETQYF
TRBV27	TRBJ2-1	TRBD2	few	TGTGCCAGCAGTTTACTACTAGCGGGGGGGCGGGATGAGCAGTTCTTC	CASSLLLAGGRDEQFF
TRBV7-2	TRBJ1-1	-	many	TGTGCCAGCAGCTCCCGCCGTTTGATGGGGTTTCCTGAAGCTTTCTTT	CASSSRRLMGFPEAFF
TRBV9	TRBJ2-2	-	many	TGTGCCAGCAGCGCCGGTCCCGGGGTGCACACCGGGGAGCTGTTTTTT	CASSAGPGVHTGELFF
TRBV7-9	TRBJ2-5	-	few	TGTGCCAGCAGCTTAGTTGGGACATGGACCCAGTACTTC	CASSLVGTWTQYF
TRBV12-3/TRBV12-4	TRBJ2-3	TRBD2	-	TGTGCCAGCAGTTTAGGGCTAGCGGGGTCTGGTGATACGCAGTATTTT	CASSLGLAGSGDTQYF
TRBV6-1	TRBJ2-1	TRBD2	many	TGTGCCAGCAGTGAATTAGGTAGCGGGGGCTGGAATGAGCAGTTCTTC	CASSELGSGGWNEQFF
TRBV4-2	TRBJ1-1	-	-	TGTGCCAGCAGCCTCAAGGGGCCTTCCAACAAGACTGAAGCTTTCTTT	CASSLKGPSNKTEAFF
TRBV10-3	TRBJ1-2	-	-	TGTGCCATCAGTGAGTCGGCCGGGACTCCTATCTTC	CAISESAGTPIF